These T cell receptor beta chains were read from a single sample in a study of chemoradiotherapy in HPV16-positive cancers. Repertoires were generated with immunoSEQ multiplex PCR, while TCRdb's copy carries only in-frame clones and drops some. The sample has over 30,000 clones, around 80% seen once. This specimen consisted of blood, obtained from a patient who underwent chemoradiotherapy. The receptors were sampled from a human donor with HPV-associated anogenital cancer. Each CDR3 is given with its conserved first and last residue. The D gene is left open where the match is weak. Some rows mark clone size as missing; the rest say once, few, many or name a class of expanded clone.

d_call,j_call,clone_size,v_call,cdr3_aa,cdr3_nt
-,TRBJ1-3,-,TRBV7-8,CASSWLADSSSGNTIYF,TGTGCCAGCAGCTGGCTTGCAGACAGCAGCTCTGGAAACACCATATATTTT
TRBD1,TRBJ2-7,-,TRBV9,CASSVGGQSKQYF,TGTGCCAGCAGCGTAGGGGGACAGAGCAAGCAGTACTTC
-,TRBJ2-1,-,TRBV6-6,CASSPQGNEQFF,TGTGCCAGCAGCCCCCAGGGCAATGAGCAGTTCTTC
TRBD1,TRBJ2-7,few,TRBV5-6,CASSIGQGAYEQYF,TGTGCCAGCAGCATTGGACAGGGGGCCTACGAGCAGTACTTC
-,TRBJ1-5,-,TRBV10-3,CAISEDTLEQPQHF,TGTGCCATCAGTGAGGACACTCTGGAGCAGCCCCAGCATTTT
TRBD2,TRBJ2-1,-,TRBV4-1,CASSPIEGSGGAGAYNEQFF,TGCGCCAGCAGCCCCATAGAGGGGAGCGGGGGGGCCGGAGCTTACAATGAGCAGTTCTTC
-,TRBJ2-5,few,TRBV9,CASSVVWGETQYF,TGTGCCAGCAGCGTAGTCTGGGGGGAGACCCAGTACTTC
-,TRBJ2-3,-,TRBV6-5,CASSPTGGGLGTQYF,TGTGCCAGCAGTCCCACAGGTGGGGGCCTCGGTACGCAGTATTTT
-,TRBJ1-6,-,TRBV5-1,CASSLVSRGSPLHF,TGCGCCAGCAGCTTGGTATCGCGAGGCTCACCCCTCCACTTT
-,TRBJ1-2,-,TRBV14,CASSNSGEFNYGYTF,TGTGCCAGCAGCAACTCTGGGGAGTTTAACTATGGCTACACCTTC
TRBD1,TRBJ1-5,-,TRBV5-6,CASSLAGGSNQPQHF,TGTGCCAGCAGCTTGGCAGGGGGTAGCAATCAGCCCCAGCATTTT
-,TRBJ2-1,few,TRBV29-1,CSVEYNEQFF,TGCAGCGTTGAATACAATGAGCAGTTCTTC
-,TRBJ2-2,-,TRBV11-2,CASSPRRRVGTGELFF,TGTGCCAGCAGCCCCCGCCGCAGGGTCGGCACCGGGGAGCTGTTTTTT
-,TRBJ2-7,-,TRBV5-1,CASSFSPYEQYF,TGCGCCAGCAGCTTTTCCCCATACGAGCAGTACTTC
-,TRBJ1-2,-,TRBV27,CASSPGPITSNYGYTF,TGTGCCAGCAGTCCCGGACCTATAACTTCTAACTATGGCTACACCTTC
-,TRBJ2-7,once,TRBV6-5,CASSYWSAGIPYEQYF,TGTGCCAGCAGTTACTGGTCGGCAGGGATTCCCTACGAGCAGTACTTC
TRBD1,TRBJ1-2,-,TRBV19,CATRDRGTNNYGYTF,TGTGCCACCCGGGACAGGGGAACCAACAACTATGGCTACACCTTC
-,TRBJ1-1,few,TRBV20-1,CSARRTAEAFF,TGCAGTGCTAGAAGGACAGCTGAAGCTTTCTTT
-,TRBJ2-1,few,TRBV7-9,CASSPQGFSNDEQFF,TGTGCCAGCAGCCCCCAGGGTTTCAGCAACGATGAGCAGTTCTTC
-,TRBJ2-7,once,TRBV19,CASRIAQGGSYEQYF,TGTGCCAGTAGAATAGCCCAGGGGGGTAGCTACGAGCAGTACTTC
TRBD1,TRBJ2-3,-,TRBV9,CASSVDPGQGIKDTQYF,TGTGCCAGCAGCGTAGATCCGGGACAGGGAATTAAAGATACGCAGTATTTT
TRBD2,TRBJ2-1,few,TRBV27,CASSLSSGGHFNEQFF,TGTGCCAGCAGTTTATCAAGCGGGGGGCACTTCAATGAGCAGTTCTTC
-,TRBJ2-1,-,TRBV7-8,CASSLAGLDEQFF,TGTGCCAGCAGCTTAGCCGGGCTGGATGAGCAGTTCTTC
-,TRBJ1-6,-,TRBV6-6,CASISMAASNSPLHF,TGTGCCAGCATTTCAATGGCAGCGTCTAATTCACCCCTCCACTTT
-,TRBJ2-7,-,TRBV10-3,CAITTVPGGEQYF,TGTGCCATTACTACCGTGCCCGGGGGCGAGCAGTACTTC
-,TRBJ2-7,-,TRBV6-1,CASSWEWDAYEQYF,TGTGCCAGCAGTTGGGAATGGGACGCCTACGAGCAGTACTTC
-,TRBJ1-1,once,TRBV7-9,CASREWDGEAFF,TGTGCCAGCAGAGAGTGGGACGGCGAAGCTTTCTTT
-,TRBJ1-1,-,TRBV6-5,CASSPRVRDTEAFF,TGTGCCAGCAGTCCGCGGGTTCGGGACACTGAAGCTTTCTTT
TRBD1,TRBJ1-1,-,TRBV7-6,CASSLNQGGNTEAFF,TGTGCCAGCAGCCTAAACCAGGGGGGGAACACTGAAGCTTTCTTT
TRBD1,TRBJ2-3,-,TRBV5-1,CASSSGQGATDTQYF,TGCGCCAGCAGCTCGGGACAGGGGGCCACAGATACGCAGTATTTT
-,TRBJ2-7,-,TRBV5-1,CASSSGSYEQYF,TGCGCCAGCAGCTCAGGGTCTTACGAGCAGTACTTC
TRBD1,TRBJ1-2,-,TRBV30,CARKLEGAVLYTF,TGTGCCCGAAAATTGGAGGGGGCCGTGCTCTACACCTTC
TRBD2,TRBJ2-1,-,TRBV11-3,CASSPSTSGGLNEQFF,TGTGCCAGCAGCCCCTCTACTAGCGGGGGGCTGAATGAGCAGTTCTTC
-,TRBJ1-5,-,TRBV7-2,CASSLHQGQVSQHF,TGTGCCAGCAGCTTACACCAGGGGCAGGTGTCCCAGCATTTT
-,TRBJ2-3,-,TRBV19,CASSNTDTQYF,TGTGCCAGTAGTAACACAGATACGCAGTATTTT
TRBD1,TRBJ1-3,-,TRBV30,CAWSVWTGVDTIYF,TGTGCCTGGAGTGTATGGACAGGGGTGGACACCATATATTTT
-,TRBJ1-3,-,TRBV7-9,CASSLGQAGNTIYF,TGTGCCAGCAGCTTAGGACAGGCTGGAAACACCATATATTTT
TRBD1,TRBJ1-1,-,TRBV2,CASSDGQGNTEAFF,TGTGCCAGCAGTGACGGACAGGGGAACACTGAAGCTTTCTTT
-,TRBJ1-6,-,TRBV11-2,CASSLEGSPLHF,TGTGCCAGCAGCTTAGAAGGATCACCCCTCCACTTT
TRBD1,TRBJ1-3,-,TRBV9,CASSATGVLGNTIYF,TGTGCCAGCAGCGCGACAGGGGTTCTTGGAAACACCATATATTTT
-,TRBJ1-2,-,TRBV6-5,CASSPGHNYGYTF,TGTGCCAGCAGCCCCGGACATAACTATGGCTACACCTTC
-,TRBJ1-2,-,TRBV5-4,CASSLRGDFYGYTF,TGTGCCAGCAGCTTGCGGGGTGACTTCTATGGCTACACCTTC
-,TRBJ1-2,-,TRBV7-9,CASQSRVQPGYTF,TGTGCCAGCCAAAGCAGGGTACAACCTGGCTACACCTTC
-,TRBJ2-3,-,TRBV7-2,CASSPGASDTQYF,TGTGCCAGCAGCCCGGGGGCGTCAGATACGCAGTATTTT
TRBD1,TRBJ2-7,-,TRBV18,CASSPMDRGRDEQYF,TGTGCCAGCTCACCAATGGACAGGGGAAGAGACGAGCAGTACTTC
TRBD2,TRBJ2-1,-,TRBV15,CATSGGGIYNEQFF,TGTGCCACCAGCGGCGGGGGTATCTACAATGAGCAGTTCTTC
-,TRBJ2-7,few,TRBV18,CASSPFFEQYF,TGTGCCAGCTCACCATTCTTCGAGCAGTACTTC
TRBD1,TRBJ2-7,once,TRBV11-1,CASSLLMGQGPEQYF,TGTGCCAGCAGCCTACTTATGGGACAGGGTCCCGAGCAGTACTTC
TRBD1,TRBJ2-6,-,TRBV14,CASSQGDRGFTFSGANVLTF,TGTGCCAGCAGCCAAGGGGACAGAGGCTTCACATTTTCTGGGGCCAACGTCCTGACTTTC
-,TRBJ2-7,-,TRBV13,CASSPNSYEQYF,TGTGCCAGCAGCCCGAACTCCTACGAGCAGTACTTC
-,TRBJ2-2,once,TRBV19,CASSIPDRTGLVTGELFF,TGTGCCAGTAGTATTCCCGACAGGACGGGACTTGTAACCGGGGAGCTGTTTTTT
TRBD1,TRBJ1-1,-,TRBV7-9,CASSLEGWGQGPEAFF,TGTGCCAGCAGCTTAGAAGGATGGGGACAGGGCCCTGAAGCTTTCTTT
-,TRBJ2-7,-,TRBV5-1,CASSFFGGRSDEQYF,TGCGCCAGCAGCTTTTTCGGGGGCCGGAGTGACGAGCAGTACTTC
-,TRBJ2-2,few,TRBV7-2,CASSLSLTSGELFF,TGTGCCAGCAGCTTATCGTTGACCTCCGGGGAGCTGTTTTTT
-,TRBJ1-6,-,TRBV27,CASSLSAHSTGLRDSPLHF,TGTGCCAGCAGTTTATCGGCGCATTCCACAGGCTTAAGGGATTCACCCCTCCACTTT
-,TRBJ1-2,-,TRBV19,CASSIERGLRYGYTF,TGTGCCAGTAGTATAGAGAGGGGGTTGCGCTATGGCTACACCTTC
-,TRBJ2-5,-,TRBV5-1,CASSLGGGDGRETQYF,TGCGCCAGCAGCTTAGGGGGGGGCGACGGACGAGAGACCCAGTACTTC
-,TRBJ2-3,once,TRBV4-3,CASSQGPATDTQYF,TGCGCCAGCAGCCAAGGCCCGGCCACAGATACGCAGTATTTT
-,TRBJ1-1,few,TRBV11-2,CASRPLTRRNTEAFF,TGTGCCAGCAGGCCGTTGACAAGAAGGAACACTGAAGCTTTCTTT
-,TRBJ2-1,-,TRBV6-5,CASSYNGEYNEQFF,TGTGCCAGCAGTTACAACGGGGAGTACAATGAGCAGTTCTTC